Below, 18 T cell receptor beta chains from the same sample are listed, as sequenced in a study of shared clonotypes between healthy human individuals. Data came from immunoSEQ multiplex PCR; TCRdb stores just in-frame clones and leaves some out. Of over 2,000,000 clones listed, around 93% are singletons. CD8 cells classed as naive were CD45RO-negative and positively selected for CCR7, excluding terminally differentiated effector memory CD45RA+ cells. The sequencing input was naive CD8+ T cells from PBMCs. The receptors come from a man in his late teens or twenties in good health. Some clones in this sample may be carry-over from other donors' samples.

Notes on this clone: Other DNA variants within this sample encode the same CDR3. The chain recombines TRBV27 with TRBJ1-1; 9 bases are a match to TRBD1. Germline values: CDR1 MNHEY, CDR2 SMNVEV (reference sequence). V lost 6 bases to trimming and J lost 1 base; unmatched junction nucleotides: 0. The CDR3 has 13 residues. The CDR3 protein is CASRDRGNTEAFF. The CDR3 DNA sequence: TGTGCCAGCAGGGACAGGGGGAACACTGAAGCTTTCTTT.

In DNA form, the CDR3 reads TGTGCCAGCAGCTCCTTGTCTAGGACAGATACGCAGTATTTT. It codes for CASSSLSRTDTQYF. This chain joins TRBV7-3 and TRBJ2-3; D is unresolved. Trimming removed 4 bases at V and 3 bases at J, with 11 bases between. The CDR3 runs to 14 residues. Looked up from germline, CDR1 is SGHTA and CDR2 is FQGTGA.

The rearrangement links TRBV9 to TRBJ2-5, with D maybe TRBD2 (5 bases). There are 15 residues in the CDR3. The germline CDR1 and CDR2 sequences are SGDLS and YYNGEE. With 3 bases removed from V and 5 bases from J, the gap between germline ends came to 17 bases. Here the CDR3 DNA reads TGTGCCAGCAGCGGCCGGGATACGATCGGGGAGACCCAGTACTTC. Protein sequence: CASSGRDTIGETQYF.

The rearrangement links TRBV6-6 to TRBJ1-2; 8 nucleotides match TRBD1. There are 15 residues in the CDR3. Germline trimming cut 1 base from V and 6 bases from J; bases unmatched to any gene: 7. Germline V lookup: CDR1 MNHNY, CDR2 SVGAGI (reference sequence). The CDR3 region is CASSYFKQGGHGYTF. CDR3 nucleotide sequence: TGTGCCAGCAGTTACTTTAAACAGGGGGGCCATGGCTACACCTTC.

This clone was detected only once. V gene TRBV19 combines with J gene TRBJ1-2, with a weak D call TRBD1 (6 bases). Germline assignment: CDR1 LNHDA and CDR2 SQIVND (reference sequence). Between the trimmed V and J ends, which lost 4 bases and 4 bases, there was a span of 16 bases. The CDR3 covers 15 residues. CDR3 region: CASSTRNQGSYGYTF. The CDR3 DNA follows: TGTGCCAGTAGTACCCGAAATCAGGGGAGCTATGGCTACACCTTC.

This clone was detected only once. The chain combines TRBV7-9 with TRBJ2-5; 8 bases agree with TRBD1. The DNA end favors TRBJ2-7, so the J call may be wrong. The CDR3 has 15 amino acids. Germline V gene data show CDR1 as SEHNR and CDR2 as FQNEAQ (reference sequence). DNA of the CDR3: TGTGCCAGCATTCCAGGGGGCTCTTTTACCTACGAGCAGTACTTC. Protein product: CASIPGGSFTYEQYF.

This chain connects TRBV5-1 to TRBJ2-2, with TRBD2 matching over 12 bases. CDR3 length: 18 amino acids. After removal of 0 bases from V and 7 bases from J, the junction contained 10 bases not matched to a gene. Germline CDR1 SGHRS, CDR2 YFSETQ. The CDR3 reads CASSLARPSGRAGGELFF. The CDR3 region has the DNA TGCGCCAGCAGCTTGGCTCGGCCTAGCGGGAGGGCCGGCGGGGAGCTGTTTTTT.

The V and J genes are TRBV5-1 and TRBJ2-5, with 8 bases lining up with TRBD1. The CDR3 extends over 15 amino acids. Germline assignment: CDR1 SGHRS and CDR2 YFSETQ. With 6 bases clipped from V and 2 bases from J, the junction kept 9 bases outside the gene matches. CDR3 DNA: TGCGCCAGCACCGACAGGGGTGAGGGTCAAGAGACCCAGTACTTC. Residues: CASTDRGEGQETQYF.

The chain links TRBV19 to TRBJ1-5, with a weak D call TRBD1 (5 bases). The CDR3 spans 14 residues. Trimming took off 4 bases at V and 7 bases at J, with 14 bases between the two ends. CDR1 LNHDA and CDR2 SQIVND come from the germline V gene (reference sequence). This CDR3 reads CASSNQGWGQPQHF. Here the CDR3 DNA reads TGTGCCAGTAGTAACCAGGGCTGGGGCCAGCCCCAGCATTTT.

This rearrangement joins TRBV28 to TRBJ2-4, with TRBD2 matching 9 bases. There are 17 residues in the CDR3. Germline CDR1 is MDHEN and CDR2 is SYDVKM. With 5 bases clipped from V and 4 bases from J, the junction kept 12 bases outside the gene matches. The CDR3: CASSNLFLAGPKNIQYF. The CDR3 region has the DNA TGTGCCAGCAGTAATCTCTTTCTAGCGGGACCAAAAAACATTCAGTACTTC. The entire variable domain, with the rest obtained from reference TRBV28 and TRBJ2-4, is as follows: DVKVTQSSRYLVKRTGEKVFLECVQDMDHENMFWYRQDPGLGLRLIYFSYDVKMKEKGDIPEGYSVSREKKERFSLILESASTNQTSMYLCASSNLFLAGPKNIQYFGAGTRLSVL.

J is TRBJ2-7 and V is TRBV29-1; 10 nucleotides line up with TRBD1. The J segment lost 1 base and the V segment lost 5 bases, leaving 8 bases of the junction unmatched. Germline V gene sequence: CDR1 SQVTM, CDR2 ANQGSEA. This CDR3 has 15 residues. DNA of the CDR3: TGCAGCGTTACTCTCCGGGACAGGGGTTCCTACGAGCAGTACTTC. Its protein is CSVTLRDRGSYEQYF.

V gene TRBV7-9 combines with J gene TRBJ2-3; 7 bases are a match to TRBD1. Losses at the gene ends were 0 bases for V and 2 bases for J; bases not matched to a gene: 5. The CDR3 has 16 residues. CDR1 and CDR2 (germline): SEHNR, FQNEAQ (reference sequence). The CDR3 sequence is CASSLAPGQNTDTQYF. The CDR3 coding sequence is TGTGCCAGCAGCTTAGCCCCGGGACAGAACACAGATACGCAGTATTTT.

The V and J genes are TRBV29-1 and TRBJ2-3; perhaps TRBD2 as D (5 bases). This CDR3 contains 15 residues. Germline V CDR1 and CDR2: SQVTM, ANQGSEA. Trimming took 4 bases from V and 0 from J, leaving 14 bases between them. DNA for the CDR3: TGCAGCGTTGGTAAACTAGAAAGGAGCACAGATACGCAGTATTTT. This gives the protein CSVGKLERSTDTQYF.

CDR3 residues: CASSLDATTDTQYF. DNA of the CDR3: TGTGCCAGCAGCTTAGACGCTACCACAGATACGCAGTATTTT. V gene TRBV7-9 combines with J gene TRBJ2-3; D gene ambiguous. The length of the CDR3 is 14 residues. Trimming cost V 1 base and J 2 bases, with 7 bases left between them. Germline CDR1 is SEHNR and CDR2 is FQNEAQ (reference sequence).

The chain joins TRBV27 to TRBJ2-3; 8 bases agree with TRBD2. J was trimmed by 5 bases and V by 6 bases; bases with no gene match: 10. This CDR3 comprises 15 residues. Germline V lookup: CDR1 MNHEY, CDR2 SMNVEV (reference sequence). This CDR3 is CASRSGAGGLDTQYF. The CDR3 DNA follows: TGTGCCAGCAGGTCTGGGGCGGGAGGTTTAGATACGCAGTATTTT.

This chain connects TRBV4-1 to TRBJ2-7; 9 nucleotides match TRBD1. The CDR3 is made up of 15 amino acids. The trim removed 4 bases at V and 5 bases at J, leaving 9 bases unmatched. The germline V gene has CDR1 MGHRA and CDR2 YSYEKL. CDR3 region: CASSRVGTGRHEQYF. The CDR3 region has the DNA TGCGCCAGCAGCCGGGTCGGGACAGGGAGGCACGAGCAGTACTTC.

J is TRBJ1-5 and V is TRBV10-3; 7 bases match TRBD1. The CDR3 contains 15 residues. The V gene end was trimmed by 6 bases and the J gene end by 0 bases; junction bases not matched to a gene: 5. CDR1 and CDR2 (germline): ENHRY, SYGVKD. CDR3: CAISRDSSSNQPQHF. The CDR3 bases are TGTGCCATCAGCCGGGACAGTAGTAGCAATCAGCCCCAGCATTTT.

J is TRBJ2-2 and V is TRBV6-1; the D gene is possibly TRBD2 (5 bases). V lost 1 base to trimming and J lost 2 bases, with 14 bases between them. CDR3 length equals 17 residues. Germline V lookup: CDR1 MNHNS, CDR2 SASEGT. CDR3 nucleotides: TGTGCCAGCAGTGAAGTCCAGTGGGGAGTTAACACCGGGGAGCTGTTTTTT. Protein sequence: CASSEVQWGVNTGELFF.